What follows describes a single T cell receptor (beta chain). Its antigen is still unknown. Per-base qualities were not stored, and no clone one base away is much larger. The collaborating institutions used their own protocols to collect whole blood in K2EDTA tubes. For TCRbeta analysis, collaborators shipped samples in one of three forms: frozen whole blood, isolated PBMCs, or DNA extracted from either of those sample types. The immunoSEQ Assay, a bias-controlled multiplex PCR, was used to amplify TCRbeta CDR3 regions from genomic DNA. Regarding the original processing steps: Nucleated cell counts per sample were estimated from amplification of reference gene primers within the assay. To quantify the absolute abundance of each unique TCRbeta CDR3 rearrangement, sequence reads were collapsed and filtered. For each sample, productive Simpson clonality was calculated by taking the square root of Simpson's diversity index across productive rearrangements. The table was pulled from immuneACCESS by TCRdb, which kept in-frame rearrangements only. Such tables lose some clones; where checked, under half of the loss comes from unresolved V genes, and the rest has no known cause. That table supplies the V and J calls and clone size; D and trimming were determined from the DNA. For this sample there are 200,000 to 250,000 clones; around 92% appear just once. The ten largest clones take up 1% to 1.5% of the sample.

This sample stems from a study of blood T cell repertoires in COVID-19 (dated by TCRdb to 2019 to 2021). For the study in its entirety: Collaborator samples came from the United States, Italy and Spain and covered acute and convalescent phases of COVID-19. The material from the prospective study consisted of cDNA or gDNA derived from T cells, B-cell-depleted T cells, or PBMCs. Subjects who had been exposed to COVID-19, were actively infected with it, or had recovered from it provided the deeply sampled blood TCRbeta repertoires that made up the dataset. The repertoires were released in a freely available public database intended as a resource for research on the immune response to SARS-CoV-2. Samples were obtained from the ongoing ImmuneRACE study (first 160 participants) and from over 1,000 subjects provided by 6 global collaborators. Sample metadata almost always included a de-identified subject ID, COVID-19 status, age in years and sex. Where available, HLA class I and class II types were obtained from metadata supplied by the sample provider rather than from assay-based typing.

What the research found in general, with its limitations: Clinical and demographic metadata were provided uncurated, with the amount varying by source and participant.

Trimming removed 3 bases from V and 6 bases from J, leaving 9 bases between the germline ends. The germline V gene (reference sequence) provides CDR1 LNHDA and CDR2 SQIVND. The CDR3 runs 13 amino acids, cysteine and phenylalanine included. Solely the CDR3 DNA is kept, with 39 bases framed from the first base. The source of this sequence is a man aged 30-40 years with acute or convalescent COVID-19. The chain links TRBV19 with TRBJ2-1, with the identity of the D gene unclear. Material: peripheral blood. The CDR3 has the sequence CASSIGARNEQFF. The nucleotide sequence is given as TGTGCCAGTAGTATCGGTGCCCGCAATGAGCAGTTCTTC.